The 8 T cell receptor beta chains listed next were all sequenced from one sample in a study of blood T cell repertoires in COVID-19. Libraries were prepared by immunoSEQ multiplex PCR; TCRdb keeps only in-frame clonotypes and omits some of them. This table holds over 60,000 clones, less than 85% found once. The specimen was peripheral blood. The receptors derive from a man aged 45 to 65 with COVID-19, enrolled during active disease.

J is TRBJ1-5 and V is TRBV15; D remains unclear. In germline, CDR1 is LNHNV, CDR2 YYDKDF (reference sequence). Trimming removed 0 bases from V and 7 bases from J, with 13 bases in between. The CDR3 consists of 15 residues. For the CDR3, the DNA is TGTGCCACCAGCAGAGACCGCGGGGTAGGGCAGCCCCAGCATTTT. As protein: CATSRDRGVGQPQHF.

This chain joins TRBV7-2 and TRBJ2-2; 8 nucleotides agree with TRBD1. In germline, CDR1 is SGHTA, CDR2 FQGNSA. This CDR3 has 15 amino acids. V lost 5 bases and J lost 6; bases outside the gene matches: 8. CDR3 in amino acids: CASSPSQGAAGELFF. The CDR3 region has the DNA TGTGCCAGCAGCCCATCCCAGGGGGCGGCCGGGGAGCTGTTTTTT.

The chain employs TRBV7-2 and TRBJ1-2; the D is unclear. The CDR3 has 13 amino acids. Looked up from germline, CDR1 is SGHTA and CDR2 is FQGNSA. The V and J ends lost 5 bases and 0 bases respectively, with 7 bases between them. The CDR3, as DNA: TGTGCCAGCAGCGAAAACTCTAACTATGGCTACACCTTC. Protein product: CASSENSNYGYTF. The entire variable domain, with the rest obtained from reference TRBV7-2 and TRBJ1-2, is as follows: GAGVSQSPSNKVTEKGKDVELRCDPISGHTALYWYRQSLGQGLEFLIYFQGNSAPDKSGLPSDRFSAERTGGSVSTLTIQRTQQEDSAVYLCASSENSNYGYTFGSGTRLTVV.

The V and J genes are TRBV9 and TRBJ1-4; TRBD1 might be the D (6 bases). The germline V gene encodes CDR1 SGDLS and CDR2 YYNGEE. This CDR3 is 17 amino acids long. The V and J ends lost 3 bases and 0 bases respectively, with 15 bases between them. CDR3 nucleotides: TGTGCCAGCAGCGAACAGACAGGCTTTGCAACTAATGAAAAACTGTTTTTT. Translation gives CASSEQTGFATNEKLFF.

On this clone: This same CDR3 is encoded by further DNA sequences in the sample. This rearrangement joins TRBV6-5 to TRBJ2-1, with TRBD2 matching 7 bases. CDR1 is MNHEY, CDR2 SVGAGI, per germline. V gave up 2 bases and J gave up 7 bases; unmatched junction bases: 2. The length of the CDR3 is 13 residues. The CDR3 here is CASSYGEGNEQFF. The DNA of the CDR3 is TGTGCCAGCAGTTACGGGGAGGGGAATGAGCAGTTCTTC.

CDR3 sequence reads: CASTLGDVTEAFF. The CDR3 DNA reads TGTGCCTCAACTCTAGGAGACGTCACTGAAGCTTTCTTT. This chain links TRBV3-1 (or the pseudogene TRBV3-2) with TRBJ1-1; D is undetermined. The germline V gene has CDR1 LGHDT and CDR2 YNNKEL (reference sequence). The CDR3 runs 13 residues. Trimming took off 11 bases at V and 4 bases at J, with 17 bases between the two ends.

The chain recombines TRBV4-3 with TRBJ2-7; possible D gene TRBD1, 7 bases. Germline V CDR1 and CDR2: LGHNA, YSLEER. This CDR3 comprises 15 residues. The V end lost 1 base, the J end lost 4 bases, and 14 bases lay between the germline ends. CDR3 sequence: CASSQGTGGNYEQYF. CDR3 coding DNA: TGCGCCAGCAGCCAAGGGACAGGAGGGAATTACGAGCAGTACTTC.

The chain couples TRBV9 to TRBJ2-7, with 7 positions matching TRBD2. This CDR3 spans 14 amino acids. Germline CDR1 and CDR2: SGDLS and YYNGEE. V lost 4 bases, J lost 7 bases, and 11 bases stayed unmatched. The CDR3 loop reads CASSFRGEAGEQYF. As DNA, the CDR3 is TGTGCCAGCAGCTTCCGGGGGGAGGCGGGGGAGCAGTACTTC.